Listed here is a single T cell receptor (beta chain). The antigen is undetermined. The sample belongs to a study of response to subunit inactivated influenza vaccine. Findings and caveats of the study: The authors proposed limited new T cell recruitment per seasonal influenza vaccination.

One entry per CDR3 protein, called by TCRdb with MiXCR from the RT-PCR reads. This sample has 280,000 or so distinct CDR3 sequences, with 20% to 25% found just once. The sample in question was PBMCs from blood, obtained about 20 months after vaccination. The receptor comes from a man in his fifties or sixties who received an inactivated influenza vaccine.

CDR3 residues: CASSTLGWGNSPLHF. Here the CDR3 DNA reads TGTGCCAGCAGCACCCTCGGGTGGGGGAATTCACCCCTCCACTTT. The gene calls are TRBV7-8 and TRBJ1-6, with TRBD1 as a possible D gene (5 bases). Germline V CDR1 and CDR2: SGHVS, FQNEAQ. Trimming cost V 5 bases and J 7 bases, with 15 bases left between them. This CDR3 comprises 15 residues.